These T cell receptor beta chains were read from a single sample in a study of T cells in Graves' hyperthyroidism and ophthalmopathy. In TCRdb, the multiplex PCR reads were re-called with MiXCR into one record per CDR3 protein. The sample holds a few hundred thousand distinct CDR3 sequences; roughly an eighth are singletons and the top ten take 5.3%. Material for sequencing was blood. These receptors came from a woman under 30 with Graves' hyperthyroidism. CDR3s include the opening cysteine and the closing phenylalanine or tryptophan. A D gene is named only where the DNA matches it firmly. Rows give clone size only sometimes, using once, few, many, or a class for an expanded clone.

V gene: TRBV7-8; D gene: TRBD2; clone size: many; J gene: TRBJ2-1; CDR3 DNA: TGTGCCAGCAGCTTAGCGGGAACTAGCGGGGACAATGAGCAGTTCTTC; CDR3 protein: CASSLAGTSGDNEQFF
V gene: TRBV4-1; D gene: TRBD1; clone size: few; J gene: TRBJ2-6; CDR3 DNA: TGCGCCAGCAGCCAGCAAAAGGACAGGGGGGATGGGGCCAACGTCCTGACTTTC; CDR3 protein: CASSQQKDRGDGANVLTF
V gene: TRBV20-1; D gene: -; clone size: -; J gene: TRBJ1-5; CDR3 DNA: TGCAGTGCAACCTCCCGGGGGGCAGGCAATCAGCCCCAGCATTTT; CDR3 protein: CSATSRGAGNQPQHF
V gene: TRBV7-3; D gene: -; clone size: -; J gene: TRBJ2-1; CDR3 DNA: TGTGCCAGCAGCTTAAATTTAGAACGGCGAGGTGAGCAGTTCTTC; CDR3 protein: CASSLNLERRGEQFF
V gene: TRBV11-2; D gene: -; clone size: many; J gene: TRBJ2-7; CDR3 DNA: TGTGCCAGCGCCATAAAATACGAGCAGTACTTC; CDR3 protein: CASAIKYEQYF
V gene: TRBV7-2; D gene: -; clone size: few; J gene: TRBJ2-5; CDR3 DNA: TGTGCCAGCAGCCCCCCCGGGTTCTCCCAGTACTTC; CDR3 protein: CASSPPGFSQYF
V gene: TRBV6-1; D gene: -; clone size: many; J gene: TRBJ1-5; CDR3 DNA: TGTGCCAGCAGTTATAATGGGCACGGCAATCAGCCCCAGCATTTT; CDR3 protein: CASSYNGHGNQPQHF
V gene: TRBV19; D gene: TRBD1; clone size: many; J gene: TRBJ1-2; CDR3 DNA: TGTGCCAGTAGTACCGGGACAGGGTATGGCGGCTACACCTTC; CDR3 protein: CASSTGTGYGGYTF
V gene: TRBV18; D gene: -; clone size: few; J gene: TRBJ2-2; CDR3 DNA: TGTGCCAGCTCACCAGTTCTGACACTGAACACCGGGGAGCTGTTTTTT; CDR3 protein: CASSPVLTLNTGELFF
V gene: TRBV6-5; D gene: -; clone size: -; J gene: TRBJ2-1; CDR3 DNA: TGTGCCAGCAGTTACTCGGCAGGGAATGAGCAGTTCTTC; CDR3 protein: CASSYSAGNEQFF
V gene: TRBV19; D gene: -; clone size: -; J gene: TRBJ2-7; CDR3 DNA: TGTGCCAGTAGCGCCCTAGGGGGCTCCTACGAGCAGTACTTC; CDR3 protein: CASSALGGSYEQYF
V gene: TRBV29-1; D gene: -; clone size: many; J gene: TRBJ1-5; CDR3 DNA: TGCAGCGTTGAAGAGGGATCCGGGAATGGAGCCCAGCATTTT; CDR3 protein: CSVEEGSGNGAQHF
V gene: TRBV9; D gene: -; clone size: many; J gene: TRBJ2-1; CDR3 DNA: TGTGCCAGCAGCGTAGACGGGGGCGCAAACAATGAGCAGTTCTTC; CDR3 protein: CASSVDGGANNEQFF
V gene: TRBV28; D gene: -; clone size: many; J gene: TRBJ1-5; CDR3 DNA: TGTGCCAGCAGTTTACGGGATTTCAATCAGCCCCAGCATTTT; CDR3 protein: CASSLRDFNQPQHF
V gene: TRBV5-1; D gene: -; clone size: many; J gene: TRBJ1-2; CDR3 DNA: TGCGCCAGCAGCTTGGATGGCGCGTCCTATGGCTACACCTTC; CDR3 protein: CASSLDGASYGYTF
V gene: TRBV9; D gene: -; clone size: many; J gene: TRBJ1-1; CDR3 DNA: TGTGCCAGCAGCGTGATGGGGATGAACACTGAAGCTTTCTTT; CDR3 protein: CASSVMGMNTEAFF
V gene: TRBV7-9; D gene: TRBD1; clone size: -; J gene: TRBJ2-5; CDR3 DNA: TGTGCCAGCAGCAAGGGACAGGGGGCAACGGAGACCCAGTACTTC; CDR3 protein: CASSKGQGATETQYF
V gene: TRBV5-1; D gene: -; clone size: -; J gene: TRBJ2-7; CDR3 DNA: TGCGCCAGCAGCTTGGAATCCGGGGGATTAACCTACGAGCAGTACTTC; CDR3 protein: CASSLESGGLTYEQYF
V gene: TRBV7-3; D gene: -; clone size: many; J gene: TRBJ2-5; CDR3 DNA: TGTGCCAGCAGTCAGGCGGGGGCTGGGGGAGGAGAGACCCAGTACTTC; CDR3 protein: CASSQAGAGGGETQYF
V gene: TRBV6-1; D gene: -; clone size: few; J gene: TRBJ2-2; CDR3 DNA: TGTGCCAGCACAAGGGACTCGGAGTATGGCACCAGGGAGCTGTTTTTT; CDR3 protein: CASTRDSEYGTRELFF
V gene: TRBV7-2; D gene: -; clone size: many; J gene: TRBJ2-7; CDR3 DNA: TGTGCCAGCAGCTCAACTCGGGACAACTCCTACGAGCAGTACTTC; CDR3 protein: CASSSTRDNSYEQYF
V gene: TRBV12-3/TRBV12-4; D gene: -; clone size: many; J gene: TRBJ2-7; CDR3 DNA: TGTGCCAGCAGTCCCGGAGGGGACGGATCCTACGAGCAGTACTTC; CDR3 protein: CASSPGGDGSYEQYF
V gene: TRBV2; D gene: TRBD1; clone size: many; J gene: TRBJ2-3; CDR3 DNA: TGTGCCAGCAGAGATTGGACAGGGGGCGGTGGTGATACGCAGTATTTT; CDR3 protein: CASRDWTGGGGDTQYF
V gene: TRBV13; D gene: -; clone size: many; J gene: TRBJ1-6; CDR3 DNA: TGTGCCAGCAGCCGCGGCGGGGGCGATAATTCACCCCTCCACTTT; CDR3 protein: CASSRGGGDNSPLHF
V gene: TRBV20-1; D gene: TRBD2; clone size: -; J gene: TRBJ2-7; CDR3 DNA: TGCAGTGCTAGACGGGCTGGGAGCGGGAGGTCCGAGCAGTACTTC; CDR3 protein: CSARRAGSGRSEQYF
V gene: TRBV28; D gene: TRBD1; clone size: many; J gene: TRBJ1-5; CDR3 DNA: TGTGCCAGCAGTCCCCGACAGGGAGGCGCGTCGCAGCCCCAGCATTTT; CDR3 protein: CASSPRQGGASQPQHF
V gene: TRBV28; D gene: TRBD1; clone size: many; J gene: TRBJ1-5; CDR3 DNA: TGTGCCAGCAGTGACAGACAGGGAAGCAATCAGCCCCAGCATTTT; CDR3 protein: CASSDRQGSNQPQHF
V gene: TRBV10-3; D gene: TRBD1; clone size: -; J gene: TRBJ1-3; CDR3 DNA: TGTGCCATCAGTGAAGTAGATGGACAGGGGATCTCTGGAAACACCATATATTTT; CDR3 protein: CAISEVDGQGISGNTIYF
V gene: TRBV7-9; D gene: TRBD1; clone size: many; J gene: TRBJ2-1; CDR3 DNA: TGTGCCAGCAGCCCCATGACAGGGATCAATGAGCAGTTCTTC; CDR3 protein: CASSPMTGINEQFF
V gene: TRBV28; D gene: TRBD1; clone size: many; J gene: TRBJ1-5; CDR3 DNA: TGTGCCAGCAGCACTCAGGGGGGGGCTCAGCCCCAGCATTTT; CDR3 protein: CASSTQGGAQPQHF